This entry concerns a single TCR beta chain. No cognate antigen has been identified for it. Nothing much larger sits one base from this clone, and base qualities are not available. The collaborating institutions used their own protocols to collect whole blood in K2EDTA tubes. For TCRbeta analysis, collaborators shipped samples as frozen whole blood, isolated PBMCs, or DNA extracted from either of those sample types. Sequences PRHDT (CDR1) and FYEKMQ (CDR2) are obtained from the germline V gene (reference sequence). Trimming takes 4 bases off V and 1 base off J; junction bases not matched to a gene: 4. The cysteine opens and the phenylalanine closes a CDR3 of 15 amino acids. This entry keeps only the CDR3 DNA: 45 bases, framed from base 1. The data originate from a study of blood T cell repertoires in COVID-19 (dated by TCRdb to 2018 to 2021). With respect to the entire study: Samples from collaborators originated in the United States, Italy and Spain and spanned both the acute and convalescent phases of COVID-19. The repertoires were made available in a free public database intended to serve as a resource for research on the immune response to SARS-CoV-2. The sample metadata nearly always contained a de-identified subject ID, COVID-19 status, age in years and sex. Deeply sampled blood TCRbeta repertoires from subjects exposed to, actively infected with, or recovered from COVID-19 were included in the dataset. Samples came from the ongoing ImmuneRACE study (first 160 participants) plus 1,254 subjects from 6 global collaborators. The prospective study material was composed of cDNA or gDNA derived from T cells, B-cell-depleted T cells, or PBMCs. Where HLA class I and class II types were available, the types were taken from metadata supplied by the sample provider, not from assay-based typing.

Overall study results and their limits: The amount of clinical and demographic metadata varied by source and participant and was provided uncurated.

TCRbeta CDR3 regions were amplified from genomic DNA using the immunoSEQ Assay, a bias-controlled multiplex PCR. In the paper's pipeline: The number of nucleated cells in each sample was estimated from the amplification of reference gene primers within the assay. To quantify the absolute abundance of each unique TCRbeta CDR3 rearrangement, sequence reads were collapsed and filtered. For each sample, productive Simpson clonality was calculated as the square root of Simpson's diversity index across productive rearrangements. TCRdb re-hosts the immuneACCESS table, in-frame sequences only. Its copies lack some clones; in the studies checked, an unresolved V gene accounts for under half of them, and the cause for the rest is not known. From that table come the V and J calls and clone size; the DNA was used to work out D and trimming. The sample table lists nearly 35,000 clones, nearly 95% of them with a count of one. Of the sample, 5.2% is held by the ten largest clones.

Sequencing was carried out using peripheral blood. This sequence was found in a human donor in a cohort sampled during active COVID-19. Recombination joined TRBV13 with TRBJ2-7, with 10 junctional bases fitting TRBD2. CDR3 region: CASSSTSGASYEQYF. The DNA sequence follows: TGTGCCAGCAGCTCAACTAGCGGGGCTTCCTACGAGCAGTACTTC.